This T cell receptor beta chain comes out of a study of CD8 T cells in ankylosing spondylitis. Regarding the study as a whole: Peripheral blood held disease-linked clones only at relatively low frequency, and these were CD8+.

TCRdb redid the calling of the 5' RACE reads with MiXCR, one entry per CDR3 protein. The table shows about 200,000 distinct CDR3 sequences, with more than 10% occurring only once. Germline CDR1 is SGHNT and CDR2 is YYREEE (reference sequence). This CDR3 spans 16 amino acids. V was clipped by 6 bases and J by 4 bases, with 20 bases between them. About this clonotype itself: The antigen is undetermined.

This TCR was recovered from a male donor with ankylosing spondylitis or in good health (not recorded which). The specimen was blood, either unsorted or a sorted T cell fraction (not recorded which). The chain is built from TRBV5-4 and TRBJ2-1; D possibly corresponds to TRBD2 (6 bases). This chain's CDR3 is CASTPEVAELYNEQFF. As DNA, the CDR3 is TGTGCCAGCACCCCGGAGGTAGCGGAGCTATACAATGAGCAGTTCTTC.